This TCR beta chain was obtained from a study of T cells after yellow fever vaccination. In making TCR cDNA, 5'RACE template switching added a universal primer site and UMIs to it. TCRdb reprocessed the 5' RACE reads with MiXCR, giving one entry per CDR3 protein. The sample lists 300,000 or so distinct CDR3 sequences, under 15% seen once, with roughly 0.5% in the top ten. With regard to this clonotype: Antigen specificity is unknown.

Deletions cut 0 bases from V and 3 bases from J, with 24 bases between. CDR1 DFQATT and CDR2 SNEGSKA come from the germline V gene (reference sequence). The CDR3 has 18 amino acids. Notes on the study in general: A large majority of primary-vaccination clones showed up again after the booster (approximately 95% CD4, around 85% CD8). By day 5 rather than day 15, the secondary response had peaked, though it was weaker. Just a small share of clonotypes turned up in the CD4 compartment as well as the CD8 compartment.

The TCR originated in a man aged 30 to 39 who received the YFV17D yellow fever vaccine. V gene TRBV20-1 combines with J gene TRBJ2-7; D is unclear. This sample comprised CD4+ T cells sorted from PBMCs, obtained 45 days after the yellow fever booster vaccination. The CDR3 DNA is TGCAGTGCTAGAGACCGGGCGGTAACGGTCCTCCGCGACTACGAGCAGTACTTC. It codes for CSARDRAVTVLRDYEQYF.